These 6 T cell receptor beta chains originate from one sample sequenced in a study of blood T cell repertoires in COVID-19. Sequencing was performed with immunoSEQ multiplex PCR; in TCRdb, only in-frame clones are kept and a portion is missing. Altogether about 370,000 clones are present, roughly 86% being singletons, with the ten largest covering 1.5% to 2%. Sequencing used PBMCs or T cells enriched from blood (not recorded which). These receptors originate from a woman aged 25-40 years who had recovered from COVID-19.

The rearrangement joins TRBV13 to TRBJ2-7, with D maybe TRBD2 (5 bases). Trimming took 5 bases from V and 4 from J, leaving 18 bases between them. CDR1 PRHDT and CDR2 FYEKMQ come from the germline V gene (reference sequence). This CDR3 has 15 amino acids. The CDR3 DNA reads TGTGCCAGCAGCCCCGAGCGGAGCCTACTATACGAGCAGTACTTC. Protein: CASSPERSLLYEQYF.

The gene calls are TRBV6-5 and TRBJ1-5; D might be TRBD1 (5 bases). Trimming stripped 5 bases from V and 1 base from J, with 6 bases between. The CDR3 contains 13 residues. Germline V gene sequence: CDR1 MNHEY, CDR2 SVGAGI. The CDR3 region is CASSTGSNQPQHF. The CDR3 DNA sequence: TGTGCCAGCAGTACAGGAAGCAATCAGCCCCAGCATTTT.

The rearrangement joins TRBV5-1 to TRBJ2-6; 7 nucleotides align to TRBD1. The CDR3 contains 16 residues. Trimming took 1 base from V and 2 from J; bases not matched to a gene: 3. The germline V gene encodes CDR1 SGHRS and CDR2 YFSETQ. CDR3 DNA sequence: TGCGCCAGCAGCTTGCACAGGGGACCTGGGGCCAACGTCCTGACTTTC. This codes for CASSLHRGPGANVLTF. Combining the CDR3 with reference TRBV5-1 and TRBJ2-6 gives the whole variable domain KAGVTQTPRYLIKTRGQQVTLSCSPISGHRSVSWYQQTPGQGLQFLFEYFSETQRNKGNFPGRFSGRQFSNSRSEMNVSTLELGDSALYLCASSLHRGPGANVLTFGAGSRLTVL.

CDR3 in amino acids: CASTEATWNTEAFF. CDR3 nucleotide sequence: TGTGCCAGCACCGAAGCCACTTGGAACACTGAAGCTTTCTTT. The J gene is TRBJ1-1, the V gene TRBV5-6; D remains ambiguous. The CDR3 runs 14 residues. From germline, CDR1 is SGHDT and CDR2 YYEEEE. Trimming removed 6 bases from V and 1 base from J, with 13 bases in between.

The chain combines TRBV7-9 with TRBJ1-1, with 10 bases identical to TRBD1. V trimming: 4 bases; J trimming: 11 bases; junction bases outside the gene matches: 4. This CDR3 is 12 amino acids long. The V gene's germline CDR1 is SEHNR and CDR2 FQNEAQ (reference sequence). CDR3 region: CASSSGQGVAFF. CDR3 sequence (DNA): TGTGCCAGCAGCTCCGGACAGGGGGTGGCTTTCTTT. Looking up the rest from reference TRBV7-9 and TRBJ1-1 gives the full variable domain: DTGVSQNPRHKITKRGQNVTFRCDPISEHNRLYWYRQTLGQGPEFLTYFQNEAQLEKSRLLSDRFSAERPKGSFSTLEIQRTEQGDSAMYLCASSSGQGVAFFGQGTRLTVV.

The V and J genes are TRBV5-1 and TRBJ2-7; D is undetermined. V was trimmed by 2 bases and J by 3 bases, leaving 9 bases between them. The germline V gene encodes CDR1 SGHRS and CDR2 YFSETQ. CDR3 size: 13 residues. The DNA for the CDR3 is TGCGCCAGCAGCTTATCCGCAGGCTACGAGCAGTACTTC. Protein product: CASSLSAGYEQYF.